This T cell receptor (beta chain) was recovered during a study of molecular identifiers for immune sequencing clone quantification. With listed TCR primers and previously described methods, bulk TCR libraries were prepared. MiXCR was run by TCRdb on the PCR reads, yielding one entry per CDR3 protein. Among about 640,000 distinct CDR3 sequences listed, roughly 21% were seen once. This CDR3 is 18 amino acids long. The trim removed 0 bases at V and 6 bases at J, leaving 11 bases unmatched. Germline V lookup: CDR1 MNHNY, CDR2 SVGAGI (reference sequence). The sequence derives from a human donor in good health. Some libraries in this study had Jurkat cell RNA spiked in. This chain joins TRBV6-6 and TRBJ2-1; 10 bases match TRBD1. The sequenced material came from naive CD8+ T cells from blood, with Jurkat cell RNA spiked in. Subset: FACS-sorted CD8+CD4-CCR7+CD45RA+ naive T cells. CDR3 sequence reads: CASSYSTGGEAFFNEQFF. The CDR3 DNA reads TGTGCCAGCAGTTACTCGACAGGGGGCGAGGCATTTTTCAATGAGCAGTTCTTC.